This T cell receptor (beta chain) was retrieved from a study of blood T cells in healthy people across ages. The CDR3 loop spans 15 amino acids. CDR1 MNHEY and CDR2 SVGAGI come from the germline V gene. V dropped 6 bases and J dropped 1; count of bases not matched to a gene: 5. The use of a sample-barcoded 5' primer and a J-beta primer mix characterized a second PCR of roughly 7 to 12 cycles. TCRdb used MiXCR to reprocess the 5' RACE reads, holding one entry per CDR3 protein. The sample carries hundreds of thousands of distinct CDR3 sequences, 45% to 70% recorded once. The receptor comes from a middle-aged man in good health. The sequencing input was blood. The rearrangement joins TRBV6-5 to TRBJ2-5, with 10 bases identical to TRBD2. The CDR3 sequence is CASSTSGRAQETQYF. The CDR3 DNA follows: TGTGCCAGCAGCACCAGCGGGAGGGCCCAAGAGACCCAGTACTTC.